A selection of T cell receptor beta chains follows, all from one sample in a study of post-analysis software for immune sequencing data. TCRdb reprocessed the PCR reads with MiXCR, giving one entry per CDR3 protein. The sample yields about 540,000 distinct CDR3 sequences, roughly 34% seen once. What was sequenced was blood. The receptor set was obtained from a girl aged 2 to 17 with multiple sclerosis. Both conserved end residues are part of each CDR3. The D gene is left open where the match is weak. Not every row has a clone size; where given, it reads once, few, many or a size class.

CDR3aa: CASSLAGGGRRGYTF
CDR3nt: TGTGCCAGCAGCTTAGCGGGAGGGGGGCGTCGTGGCTACACCTTC
j_gene: TRBJ1-2
v_gene: TRBV7-9
abundance: NA
d_gene: NA

CDR3aa: CASSHRGDLIGNIQYF
CDR3nt: TGTGCCAGCAGCCACCGGGGAGACTTGATCGGAAACATTCAGTACTTC
j_gene: TRBJ2-4
v_gene: TRBV3-1
abundance: NA
d_gene: NA

CDR3aa: CASSPVGMRDTQYF
CDR3nt: TGCGCCAGCAGCCCCGTGGGTATGAGGGATACGCAGTATTTT
j_gene: TRBJ2-3
v_gene: TRBV5-1
abundance: NA
d_gene: NA

CDR3aa: CSARSQAGADTQYF
CDR3nt: TGCAGTGCTAGATCTCAAGCGGGGGCCGATACGCAGTATTTT
j_gene: TRBJ2-3
v_gene: TRBV20-1
abundance: few
d_gene: TRBD2

CDR3aa: CASSPRPDREGGYTF
CDR3nt: TGTGCCAGCAGCCCGAGGCCCGACAGGGAAGGCGGCTACACCTTC
j_gene: TRBJ1-2
v_gene: TRBV7-9
abundance: NA
d_gene: TRBD1

CDR3aa: CASSAGQGLTDTQYF
CDR3nt: TGCGCCAGCAGCGCGGGACAGGGGCTCACAGATACGCAGTATTTT
j_gene: TRBJ2-3
v_gene: TRBV5-1
abundance: few
d_gene: TRBD1

CDR3aa: CASSESPGGEQYF
CDR3nt: TGCGCCAGCAGTGAGTCCCCAGGGGGAGAGCAGTACTTC
j_gene: TRBJ2-7
v_gene: TRBV10-1
abundance: NA
d_gene: TRBD1

CDR3aa: CASSLAASGTDTQYF
CDR3nt: TGTGCCAGCAGCTTGGCCGCTAGCGGTACAGATACGCAGTATTTT
j_gene: TRBJ2-3
v_gene: TRBV5-5
abundance: few
d_gene: TRBD2

CDR3aa: CASSGIGTSGEHTQYF
CDR3nt: TGTGCCAGCAGCGGAATCGGGACTAGCGGGGAACATACGCAGTATTTT
j_gene: TRBJ2-3
v_gene: TRBV11-2
abundance: once
d_gene: TRBD2

CDR3aa: CASSDRVGNIQYF
CDR3nt: TGTGCCAGCAGTGACAGGGTTGGAAACATTCAGTACTTC
j_gene: TRBJ2-4
v_gene: TRBV2
abundance: NA
d_gene: NA

CDR3aa: CASSLLRLVVNEQFF
CDR3nt: TGTGCCAGCAGCTTATTAAGGCTCGTCGTCAATGAGCAGTTCTTC
j_gene: TRBJ2-1
v_gene: TRBV7-8
abundance: NA
d_gene: NA

CDR3aa: CASSLITGGHVYEQYF
CDR3nt: TGTGCCAGCAGTTTAATTACAGGGGGGCATGTATACGAGCAGTACTTC
j_gene: TRBJ2-7
v_gene: TRBV28
abundance: NA
d_gene: TRBD1

CDR3aa: CASSHRSGDVTDTQYF
CDR3nt: TGTGCCAGCAGCCACCGGAGCGGAGACGTCACAGATACGCAGTATTTT
j_gene: TRBJ2-3
v_gene: TRBV9
abundance: NA
d_gene: NA

CDR3aa: CGARGQGRETQYF
CDR3nt: TGCGGTGCTAGGGGACAGGGCCGGGAGACCCAGTACTTC
j_gene: TRBJ2-5
v_gene: TRBV20-1
abundance: few
d_gene: TRBD1

CDR3aa: CASSQVRAGDAPLHF
CDR3nt: TGTGCCAGCAGCCAAGTGAGGGCAGGGGACGCACCCCTCCACTTT
j_gene: TRBJ1-6
v_gene: TRBV4-2
abundance: NA
d_gene: NA

CDR3aa: CAISESWRETQYF
CDR3nt: TGTGCCATCAGTGAGTCCTGGAGAGAGACCCAGTACTTC
j_gene: TRBJ2-5
v_gene: TRBV10-3
abundance: many
d_gene: NA

CDR3aa: CASRDSGGDTQYF
CDR3nt: TGTGCCAGCCGGGACTCCGGAGGAGATACGCAGTATTTT
j_gene: TRBJ2-3
v_gene: TRBV28
abundance: NA
d_gene: NA

CDR3aa: CASSFPGQGRGYTF
CDR3nt: TGTGCCAGCAGCTTCCCCGGACAGGGGAGAGGCTACACCTTC
j_gene: TRBJ1-2
v_gene: TRBV7-2
abundance: NA
d_gene: TRBD1

CDR3aa: CSALRLTGGLPIYNSPLHF
CDR3nt: TGCAGTGCTCTAAGACTGACAGGTGGATTGCCCATTTATAATTCACCCCTCCACTTT
j_gene: TRBJ1-6
v_gene: TRBV20-1
abundance: NA
d_gene: NA

CDR3aa: CASSVSYRVEAFF
CDR3nt: TGTGCCAGCAGTGTCTCGTACAGAGTTGAAGCTTTCTTT
j_gene: TRBJ1-1
v_gene: TRBV2
abundance: NA
d_gene: NA

CDR3aa: CASSEQLGEQFF
CDR3nt: TGTGCCAGCAGTGAACAGCTAGGGGAGCAGTTCTTC
j_gene: TRBJ2-1
v_gene: TRBV2
abundance: NA
d_gene: NA

CDR3aa: CASSPRLNTEAFF
CDR3nt: TGTGCCAGCAGTCCCCGCTTGAACACTGAAGCTTTCTTT
j_gene: TRBJ1-1
v_gene: TRBV6-5
abundance: few
d_gene: NA

CDR3aa: CASSYTPDSEKLFF
CDR3nt: TGTGCCAGCAGTTACACCCCGGACTCTGAAAAACTGTTTTTT
j_gene: TRBJ1-4
v_gene: TRBV6-6
abundance: NA
d_gene: NA

CDR3aa: CASSVQGAGGYTF
CDR3nt: TGTGCCAGCAGTGTACAGGGGGCTGGAGGCTACACCTTC
j_gene: TRBJ1-2
v_gene: TRBV28
abundance: NA
d_gene: TRBD1

CDR3aa: CASSASGGYNEQFF
CDR3nt: TGCGCCAGCAGTGCCAGCGGGGGATACAATGAGCAGTTCTTC
j_gene: TRBJ2-1
v_gene: TRBV10-2
abundance: few
d_gene: TRBD2

CDR3aa: CSARWWFPGQGNDGYTF
CDR3nt: TGCAGTGCTAGATGGTGGTTTCCTGGACAGGGAAACGATGGCTACACCTTC
j_gene: TRBJ1-2
v_gene: TRBV20-1
abundance: NA
d_gene: TRBD1

CDR3aa: CASSFGGTGEETQYF
CDR3nt: TGTGCCAGCAGTTTCGGAGGGACAGGGGAGGAGACCCAGTACTTC
j_gene: TRBJ2-5
v_gene: TRBV12-3/TRBV12-4
abundance: NA
d_gene: TRBD1

CDR3aa: CASRYRQYGYTF
CDR3nt: TGTGCCAGCAGGTACCGACAGTATGGCTACACCTTC
j_gene: TRBJ1-2
v_gene: TRBV6-6
abundance: NA
d_gene: NA

CDR3aa: CATAAAGQLETQYF
CDR3nt: TGTGCCACCGCCGCGGCGGGGCAGCTTGAGACCCAGTACTTC
j_gene: TRBJ2-5
v_gene: TRBV12-3/TRBV12-4
abundance: few
d_gene: NA

CDR3aa: CASSPAPNTEAFF
CDR3nt: TGCGCCAGCAGCCCGGCCCCGAACACTGAAGCTTTCTTT
j_gene: TRBJ1-1
v_gene: TRBV5-1
abundance: many
d_gene: NA

CDR3aa: CASSLLGRVRNEQFF
CDR3nt: TGTGCCAGCAGCTTATTGGGGCGCGTAAGGAATGAGCAGTTCTTC
j_gene: TRBJ2-1
v_gene: TRBV7-8
abundance: NA
d_gene: NA

CDR3aa: CASSKSDRPIGYTF
CDR3nt: TGTGCCAGCAGCAAAAGCGACCGTCCTATTGGCTACACCTTC
j_gene: TRBJ1-2
v_gene: TRBV7-8
abundance: few
d_gene: NA

CDR3aa: CSATPGRASNQPQHF
CDR3nt: TGCAGTGCTACCCCGGGCAGGGCAAGCAATCAGCCCCAGCATTTT
j_gene: TRBJ1-5
v_gene: TRBV20-1
abundance: NA
d_gene: NA

CDR3aa: CASSEVWGQSYGYTF
CDR3nt: TGTGCCAGCAGTGAAGTGTGGGGGCAGAGCTATGGCTACACCTTC
j_gene: TRBJ1-2
v_gene: TRBV2
abundance: few
d_gene: NA

CDR3aa: CSAATGLTYEQYF
CDR3nt: TGCAGTGCTGCGACCGGACTAACCTACGAGCAGTACTTC
j_gene: TRBJ2-7
v_gene: TRBV20-1
abundance: NA
d_gene: NA

CDR3aa: CASSGTGGPNTGERFF
CDR3nt: TGTGCCAGCAGCGGGACAGGGGGCCCGAACACCGGGGAGCGGTTTTTT
j_gene: TRBJ2-2
v_gene: TRBV12-3/TRBV12-4
abundance: NA
d_gene: TRBD1

CDR3aa: CSARKKSSYEQYF
CDR3nt: TGCAGTGCTAGAAAAAAGAGCTCCTACGAGCAGTACTTC
j_gene: TRBJ2-7
v_gene: TRBV20-1
abundance: NA
d_gene: NA

CDR3aa: CASSQGTSWDSPLHF
CDR3nt: TGCGCCAGCAGCCAAGGGACCTCCTGGGATTCACCCCTCCACTTT
j_gene: TRBJ1-6
v_gene: TRBV4-1
abundance: NA
d_gene: NA

CDR3aa: CASSPPSSGDTQYF
CDR3nt: TGTGCCAGCTCACCGCCCTCTAGTGGGGATACGCAGTATTTT
j_gene: TRBJ2-3
v_gene: TRBV18
abundance: NA
d_gene: NA

CDR3aa: CASSGRTGTYGYTF
CDR3nt: TGTGCCAGCAGTGGCAGAACAGGGACCTATGGCTACACCTTC
j_gene: TRBJ1-2
v_gene: TRBV2
abundance: NA
d_gene: NA

CDR3aa: CASSLQGQVSYEQYF
CDR3nt: TGCGCCAGCAGCTTACAGGGACAGGTCTCCTACGAGCAGTACTTC
j_gene: TRBJ2-7
v_gene: TRBV5-1
abundance: few
d_gene: TRBD1

CDR3aa: CSASMPTDTQYF
CDR3nt: TGCAGTGCTAGTATGCCTACAGATACGCAGTATTTT
j_gene: TRBJ2-3
v_gene: TRBV20-1
abundance: NA
d_gene: NA

CDR3aa: CASSLWDRGDNEQFF
CDR3nt: TGTGCCAGCAGTTTATGGGACAGGGGAGACAATGAGCAGTTCTTC
j_gene: TRBJ2-1
v_gene: TRBV28
abundance: NA
d_gene: TRBD1

CDR3aa: CSGLDSTGGANYGYTF
CDR3nt: TGCAGCGGCCTCGACTCGACAGGGGGTGCTAACTATGGCTACACCTTC
j_gene: TRBJ1-2
v_gene: TRBV29-1
abundance: NA
d_gene: TRBD1

CDR3aa: CASSPGSTDTQYF
CDR3nt: TGTGCCAGCAGCCCCGGGAGCACAGATACGCAGTATTTT
j_gene: TRBJ2-3
v_gene: TRBV18
abundance: many
d_gene: NA

CDR3aa: CASSVAWTSGGTDTQYF
CDR3nt: TGTGCCAGCAGCGTAGCTTGGACTAGCGGGGGGACAGATACGCAGTATTTT
j_gene: TRBJ2-3
v_gene: TRBV9
abundance: NA
d_gene: TRBD2

CDR3aa: CASSYSISGDGYTF
CDR3nt: TGTGCCAGCAGTTACTCGATATCGGGGGATGGCTACACCTTC
j_gene: TRBJ1-2
v_gene: TRBV6-5
abundance: NA
d_gene: NA